This T cell receptor (beta chain) was retrieved from a study of naive and memory T cell subsets. Germline CDR1 reads MNHEY; CDR2 reads SVGEGT. V lost 2 bases and J 0 bases, leaving 12 bases between the germline ends. The length of the CDR3 is 16 residues. Two oligonucleotides, mixed equimolar, formed the beta constant-region primer covering TRBC1 and TRBC2. TCRdb passed the UMI-ligation and nested PCR reads through MiXCR, listing each CDR3 protein once. The data show 150,000 or so distinct CDR3 sequences, with 15% to 20% seen just once and just over 0.14% held by the top ten. The chain has TRBV6-2 or TRBV6-3 and TRBJ2-3; weak D call: TRBD1 (6 bases). Material for sequencing was naive CD4+ T cells from blood. The clonotype comes from a human donor in good health. The CDR3 nucleotides are TGTGCCAGCAGTTACGGGACAACCACTAGCACAGATACGCAGTATTTT. It is translated as CASSYGTTTSTDTQYF.